A single sample is the source of the 29 T cell receptor beta chains below, sequenced in a study of blood T cell repertoires in COVID-19. Measured with immunoSEQ multiplex PCR; TCRdb has only the in-frame clones, and not every one. The sample lists 300,000 to 400,000 clones; about 90% were seen once. Sequencing was done on a sample of peripheral blood. The receptors shown here come from a woman in her 70s with COVID-19, enrolled during active disease.

J is TRBJ2-7 and V is TRBV5-1; TRBD2 matches 9 bases. The CDR3 has 16 residues. The V gene end was trimmed by 2 bases and the J gene end by 1 base; junction bases not matched to a gene: 7. The germline V gene has CDR1 SGHRS and CDR2 YFSETQ. CDR3 DNA: TGCGCCAGCAGCTTCACAGCGGGGGGCCTTTCCTACGAGCAGTACTTC. It specifies CASSFTAGGLSYEQYF.

The genes are TRBV24-1 and TRBJ1-1, with 10 bases fitting TRBD1. Germline V gives CDR1 KGHDR, CDR2 SFDVKD. This CDR3 spans 14 amino acids. After removal of 3 bases from V and 10 bases from J, the junction contained 7 bases not matched to a gene. For the CDR3, the DNA is TGTGCCACCAGTGATCCTCCCAGGGACAGGGGAGCTTTCTTT. It is translated as CATSDPPRDRGAFF.

The chain is built from TRBV5-6 and TRBJ1-2, with 8 bases aligning to TRBD1. The germline V gene has CDR1 SGHDT and CDR2 YYEEEE. The J segment lost 4 bases and the V segment lost 3 bases, leaving 8 bases of the junction unmatched. The CDR3 has 15 amino acids. Here the CDR3 reads CASSSRTGTAYGYTF. In DNA, the CDR3 is TGTGCCAGCAGCTCTAGGACAGGGACCGCCTATGGCTACACCTTC.

This chain uses TRBV5-6 with TRBJ1-1; 8 nucleotides match TRBD1. Germline V gives CDR1 SGHDT, CDR2 YYEEEE. J lost 4 bases, V lost 2 bases, and 16 bases had no gene match. CDR3 length: 18 amino acids. The CDR3 reads CASSFVGAQGALGTEAFF. The CDR3 DNA follows: TGTGCCAGCAGCTTTGTGGGCGCTCAGGGGGCTCTGGGCACTGAAGCTTTCTTT.

This clone was seen more than once but under ten times. V and J are TRBV9 and TRBJ1-1; TRBD1 might be the D (6 bases). V shed 4 bases and J shed 0 bases, with 13 bases lying between them. The CDR3 has 15 amino acids. Germline-derived CDR1 and CDR2 are SGDLS and YYNGEE. The chain's CDR3 is CASSPRGAMNTEAFF. The CDR3 DNA is TGTGCCAGCAGCCCCAGGGGTGCCATGAACACTGAAGCTTTCTTT.

This rearrangement joins TRBV2 to TRBJ1-6, with D hard to call. V was clipped by 5 bases and J by 4 bases, with 9 bases between them. Germline CDR1 and CDR2: SNHLY and FYNNEI. The CDR3 loop spans 14 amino acids. The CDR3: CASSQTVYNSPLHF. The CDR3 nucleotides are TGTGCCAGCAGTCAAACAGTTTATAATTCACCCCTCCACTTT.

In its sample, this clone was seen once. CDR3 amino acids: CASSPRQGAMGSGYTF. The CDR3 bases are TGTGCCAGCAGCCCCCGACAGGGGGCTATGGGGTCTGGCTACACCTTC. The chain carries TRBV7-8 and TRBJ1-2, with 10 bases fitting TRBD1. Germline trimming cut 5 bases from V and 7 bases from J; bases unmatched to any gene: 13. CDR3 length: 16 amino acids. The germline V gene has CDR1 SGHVS and CDR2 FQNEAQ.

V is TRBV7-6 and J is TRBJ1-3, with D perhaps matching TRBD1 (5 bases). The V gene lost 1 base and the J gene lost 4 bases, with 14 bases spanning the gap. Per the germline V gene, CDR1 is SGHVS and CDR2 is FNYEAQ. The CDR3 runs 16 residues. CDR3 DNA sequence: TGTGCCAGCAGCTTAGAGCTAGGGGCGCAAGGAAACACCATATATTTT. Protein sequence: CASSLELGAQGNTIYF.

This clone has a single count. The V and J genes are TRBV7-8 and TRBJ2-3; 10 bases agree with TRBD2. Germline V gives CDR1 SGHVS, CDR2 FQNEAQ. V lost 6 bases, J lost 4 bases, and 7 bases stayed unmatched. CDR3 size: 15 residues. The CDR3 DNA reads as TGTGCCAGCAGGAGCGGGGGGGTTTTCCCAGATACGCAGTATTTT. Amino acids: CASRSGGVFPDTQYF.

The rearrangement uses TRBV28 and TRBJ1-2; 8 bases map to TRBD1. CDR1 MDHEN and CDR2 SYDVKM come from the germline V gene. This CDR3 contains 17 residues. The J segment lost 5 bases and the V segment lost 5 bases, leaving 16 bases of the junction unmatched. Written as DNA, the CDR3 is TGTGCCAGCAGTCCCCCTCTCGGACAGGGAGTTTGGTATGGCTACACCTTC. The encoded protein is CASSPPLGQGVWYGYTF.

This clone was recorded once. J is TRBJ2-2 and V is TRBV7-2; 7 positions agree with TRBD1. CDR3 length: 16 residues. Germline assignment: CDR1 SGHTA and CDR2 FQGNSA. V lost 1 base and J lost 1; bases outside the gene matches: 3. CDR3 coding DNA: TGTGCCAGCAGCTTAGAACGGACAGGGAACACCGGGGAGCTGTTTTTT. It specifies CASSLERTGNTGELFF.

The V and J genes are TRBV4-2 and TRBJ1-3; D is unresolved. The V and J ends lost 1 base and 0 bases respectively, with 7 bases between them. CDR3 size: 15 residues. Germline CDR1 reads LGHNA; CDR2 reads YNFKEQ. For the CDR3, the DNA is TGTGCCAGCAGCCAAGGAACCAGCTCTGGAAACACCATATATTTT. Residues: CASSQGTSSGNTIYF.

The rearrangement uses TRBV1 and TRBJ2-5; the D segment call TRBD1 is taken from the table without a DNA check. TRBV1 is a pseudogene locus. The CDR3 consists of 16 residues. CDR3 bases: TGCACCAGCAGCATAATCCCTACAGGGGGCGGAAAGACCCAGTACTTC. Translation: CTSSIIPTGGGKTQYF.

The chain couples TRBV14 to TRBJ1-3; TRBD1 matches at 8 bases. In germline, CDR1 is SGHDN, CDR2 FVKESK. The trim removed 6 bases at V and 0 bases at J, leaving 10 bases unmatched. CDR3 length equals 17 residues. The CDR3 coding sequence is TGTGCCAGCAGGCCCGGGACAGGTGATTACTCTGGAAACACCATATATTTT. Translating gives CASRPGTGDYSGNTIYF. Full variable domain (remainder filled in from reference TRBV14 and TRBJ1-3): EAGVTQFPSHSVIEKGQTVTLRCDPISGHDNLYWYRRVMGKEIKFLLHFVKESKQDESGMPNNRFLAERTGGTYSTLKVQPAELEDSGVYFCASRPGTGDYSGNTIYFGEGSWLTVV.

Regarding this clone: The identical CDR3 is also encoded by other nucleotide sequences in the sample. V usage is TRBV2 and J usage is TRBJ1-5; no reliable D call. The CDR3 has 11 residues. Trimming took off 6 bases at V and 5 bases at J, with 5 bases between the two ends. Germline V gives CDR1 SNHLY, CDR2 FYNNEI. The CDR3 is CASSVDQPQHF. CDR3 nucleotides: TGTGCCAGCAGCGTCGATCAGCCCCAGCATTTT. The whole variable domain, remainder taken from reference TRBV2 and TRBJ1-5, is EPEVTQTPSHQVTQMGQEVILRCVPISNHLYFYWYRQILGQKVEFLVSFYNNEISEKSEIFDDQFSVERPDGSNFTLKIRSTKLEDSAMYFCASSVDQPQHFGDGTRLSIL.

The chain couples TRBV7-2 to TRBJ1-1; a weak D match, TRBD1 (5 bases). The CDR3 totals 13 residues. V lost 5 bases and J lost 7, with 14 bases in between. CDR1 is SGHTA and CDR2 is FQGNSA in the germline V gene. This chain's CDR3 is CASSSRQTHEAFF. The CDR3 nucleotides are TGTGCCAGCAGCAGCCGACAGACCCATGAAGCTTTCTTT.

DNA for the CDR3: TGTGCCAGCAGCTTAGAGACTAGCGGGGACAATGAGCAGTTCTTC. It translates to CASSLETSGDNEQFF. The chain couples TRBV11-2 to TRBJ2-1, with TRBD2 identical over 11 bases. From germline, CDR1 is SGHAT and CDR2 FQNNGV. The length of the CDR3 is 15 residues. V shed 0 bases, J shed 5 bases, and the junction held 0 bases outside the gene matches.

V and J are TRBV5-1 and TRBJ1-2; D perhaps matches TRBD1 (5 bases). In germline, CDR1 is SGHRS, CDR2 YFSETQ. The germline V and J ends were trimmed by 0 bases and 4 bases, with 13 bases remaining between them. This CDR3 contains 15 residues. The CDR3 sequence: CASSLEGRVGYGYTF. Written as DNA, the CDR3 is TGCGCCAGCAGCTTGGAGGGCAGGGTGGGCTATGGCTACACCTTC. Supplemented by reference TRBV5-1 and TRBJ1-2, the full variable domain reads KAGVTQTPRYLIKTRGQQVTLSCSPISGHRSVSWYQQTPGQGLQFLFEYFSETQRNKGNFPGRFSGRQFSNSRSEMNVSTLELGDSALYLCASSLEGRVGYGYTFGSGTRLTVV.

This chain uses TRBV21-1 with TRBJ2-1; the DNA was not used to check the table's D call, TRBD2. TRBV21-1 is flagged as a pseudogene. The CDR3 totals 17 residues. The CDR3 is CASSKDSRDSSYNEQFF. DNA for the CDR3: TGTGCCAGCAGCAAAGATTCCCGGGATAGCTCCTACAATGAGCAGTTCTTC.

The chain recombines TRBV6-5 with TRBJ2-3; 8 bases agree with TRBD1. Germline V gene sequence: CDR1 MNHEY, CDR2 SVGAGI. The CDR3 is 16 amino acids. After removal of 4 bases from V and 0 bases from J, the junction contained 6 bases not matched to a gene. CDR3 sequence: CASSFYRGTSTDTQYF. The CDR3 nucleotides read TGTGCCAGCAGTTTTTACAGGGGGACTAGCACAGATACGCAGTATTTT.

The gene calls are TRBV6-6 and TRBJ1-1, with 8 bases matching TRBD1. This CDR3 comprises 14 residues. Trimming removed 7 bases from V and 6 bases from J; junction bases left unmatched: 10. Germline lookup yields CDR1 MNHNY and CDR2 SVGAGI (reference sequence). CDR3 coding DNA: TGTGCCAGCACTACCCCGACAGGGGACCCTGAAGCTTTCTTT. Protein: CASTTPTGDPEAFF.

The genes are TRBV10-1 and TRBJ1-3, with 8 bases aligning to TRBD1. The CDR3 totals 16 residues. The junction had 11 bases not matched to a gene; V was cut back by 8 bases and J by 2 bases. Germline CDR1 and CDR2: WNHNN and SYGVQD (reference sequence). The CDR3 DNA reads TGCGCCAGCTCACGGACAGGGCTTCAAACTGGAAACACCATATATTTT. Translated, it gives CASSRTGLQTGNTIYF.

V usage is TRBV7-9 and J usage is TRBJ2-5; the D gene is possibly TRBD1 (5 bases). Germline CDR1 is SEHNR and CDR2 is FQNEAQ (reference sequence). There are 16 residues in the CDR3. V was trimmed by 4 bases and J by 2 bases, leaving 17 bases between them. The CDR3 is CASSSDSFRAQETQYF. For the CDR3, the DNA is TGTGCCAGCAGCTCCGACTCTTTCAGGGCACAAGAGACCCAGTACTTC.

J is TRBJ2-6 and V is TRBV27; maybe TRBD1 (5 bases). CDR1 is MNHEY and CDR2 is SMNVEV in the germline V gene (reference sequence). The CDR3 length is 16 residues. The V gene lost 3 bases and the J gene lost 2 bases, with 11 bases spanning the gap. The CDR3 nucleotides are TGTGCCAGCAGTTTCCCCTGGGGCCCTGGGGCCAACGTCCTGACTTTC. Translation gives CASSFPWGPGANVLTF.

V and J are TRBV29-1 and TRBJ1-2; D gene ambiguous. Germline V gene data show CDR1 as SQVTM and CDR2 as ANQGSEA. With 3 bases removed from V and 2 bases from J, the gap between germline ends came to 10 bases. The CDR3 runs 13 residues. The CDR3 protein is CSVDGPANYGYTF. The CDR3 DNA is TGCAGCGTTGATGGGCCAGCAAACTATGGCTACACCTTC.

V and J are TRBV4-3 and TRBJ2-5, with 11 positions matching TRBD2. CDR1 and CDR2 from the germline V gene are LGHNA and YSLEER. This CDR3 has 17 residues. V lost 3 bases to trimming and J lost 3 bases; unmatched junction nucleotides: 9. CDR3 DNA sequence: TGCGCCAGCAGCCAGACTAGCGGGGTTATAAAAAAAGAGACCCAGTACTTC. It is translated as CASSQTSGVIKKETQYF.

This rearrangement joins TRBV5-1 to TRBJ2-5; D gene uncertain. CDR3 length: 14 amino acids. V gave up 0 bases and J gave up 5 bases, with 11 bases separating them. Germline lookup yields CDR1 SGHRS and CDR2 YFSETQ. The CDR3 region has the DNA TGCGCCAGCAGCTTGGACAACGGCAGGGAGACCCAGTACTTC. Residues: CASSLDNGRETQYF.

The V and J genes are TRBV6-2 or TRBV6-3 and TRBJ1-5; D might be TRBD1 (6 bases). Germline CDR1 reads MNHEY; CDR2 reads SVGEGT. Trimming cost V 4 bases and J 1 base, with 23 bases left between them. The CDR3 length is 19 residues. This chain's CDR3 is CASSWVRERGFWSNQPQHF. The CDR3 DNA follows: TGTGCCAGCAGTTGGGTCAGGGAAAGGGGGTTTTGGAGCAATCAGCCCCAGCATTTT.

The DNA of the CDR3 is TGTGCCAGCACCTCCTTAATGGGGGGGGATTCACCCCTCCACTTT. It yields the protein CASTSLMGGDSPLHF. The chain has TRBV27 and TRBJ1-6; D might be TRBD1 (5 bases). Germline lookup yields CDR1 MNHEY and CDR2 SMNVEV (reference sequence). V lost 7 bases, J lost 8 bases, and 18 bases lay in between. The CDR3 totals 15 residues.